This T cell receptor beta chain was obtained from a study of T cell changes during pregnancy in multiple sclerosis (dated by TCRdb to the late 2010s). The study in broad terms: The study looked at changes in the T cell repertoire across pregnancy in women with multiple sclerosis.

As regards this clone: Its antigen remains undetermined. Base quality data are lacking; no much larger clone is found one base away.

V and J are truncated by 5 bases and 4 bases respectively, leaving an intervening sequence of 12 bases. The CDR3, from cysteine to phenylalanine, totals 13 residues. Solely the CDR3 DNA is kept, with 39 bases framed from the first base. Based on the germline V gene (reference sequence), the CDR1 and CDR2 sequences are LNHDA and SQIVND. The library came from the immunoSEQ multiplex PCR assay. In TCRdb, the immuneACCESS table is reduced to in-frame sequences with V and J assigned. These tables do not hold every clone; where another copy was compared, an unresolved V gene accounts for under half, and the others remain unexplained. Across this sample there are over 60,000 clones, with 80% to 95% seen only once. About 0.93% of the sample is held by the ten biggest clonotypes.

This clonotype originated in a female donor with multiple sclerosis, enrolled in a pregnancy study. The V and J genes are TRBV19 and TRBJ2-7, with a weak D call of TRBD1 (6 bases match). The material was peripheral blood, obtained in the first trimester of pregnancy. The CDR3 sequence is CASSPQGWYEQYF. The nucleotide sequence is TGTGCCAGTAGTCCACAGGGATGGTACGAGCAGTACTTC.